A single sample is the source of the 21 T cell receptor beta chains below, sequenced in a study of TIL therapy for anti-PD-1-resistant metastatic lung cancer. Documented time point: pre-treatment sample, taken before nivolumab and TIL therapy. Tumor tissue came from excised metastases, mostly pleural nodules or supraclavicular lymph nodes. This was the immunoSEQ v3 assay. The data were produced by immunoSEQ multiplex PCR, yet TCRdb's version contains in-frame clones alone and is incomplete. The sample shows under 100,000 clones, roughly two thirds of them seen only once. Sequenced material: tumor tissue, taken at baseline. These receptors originate from a person between 30 and 79 years old with non-small cell lung cancer.

This clone was observed a handful of times. The CDR3 nucleotides read TGTGCCTCACGTAACCAGGGAGAGACCCAGTACTTC. This codes for CASRNQGETQYF. The rearrangement uses TRBV21-1 and TRBJ2-5; TRBD1, as called in the table, went unchecked against the DNA. TRBV21-1 is termed a pseudogene. This CDR3 has 12 amino acids.

V and J are TRBV29-1 and TRBJ1-1, with no clear D. In germline, CDR1 is SQVTM, CDR2 ANQGSEA. The V gene lost 6 bases and the J gene lost 4 bases, with 21 bases spanning the gap. The CDR3 contains 15 residues. CDR3 sequence: CSVSSEGGVFTEAFF. In DNA form, the CDR3 reads TGCAGCGTCAGCTCCGAGGGCGGGGTTTTCACTGAAGCTTTCTTT.

The V gene is TRBV6-5, the J gene TRBJ1-2, with 7 positions matching TRBD1. J was trimmed by 6 bases and V by 6 bases; bases with no gene match: 7. Germline V lookup: CDR1 MNHEY, CDR2 SVGAGI. The CDR3 spans 13 residues. The CDR3 DNA reads TGTGCCAGCAGCTATGACAGGGACGATGGCTACACCTTC. It codes for CASSYDRDDGYTF.

On this clone itself: An end of the junction differs from the germline gene, which may be a read error. The chain carries TRBV7-7 and TRBJ1-2, with D unresolved. Germline lookup yields CDR1 SSHAT and CDR2 FNYEAQ (reference sequence). The CDR3 is 13 residues long. In DNA form, the CDR3 reads TGTGCTAGCAGCGCTGAACAAACCTATGGCTACACCTTC. It codes for CASSAEQTYGYTF.

This clone was seen only a few times. The V and J genes are TRBV10-3 and TRBJ1-5; TRBD1 matches at 8 bases. The CDR3 has 15 residues. Germline CDR1 is ENHRY and CDR2 is SYGVKD. J gave up 9 bases and V 0 bases, and 7 bases lay outside the gene matches. Written as DNA, the CDR3 is TGTGCCATCAGTGAGTCGCAGGGGGCCGGACGGCCCCAGCATTTT. Its protein product is CAISESQGAGRPQHF.

This chain joins TRBV7-6 and TRBJ2-7; a weak D match, TRBD1 (5 bases). This CDR3 region has 17 residues. Trimming stripped 1 base from V and 0 bases from J, with 16 bases between. CDR1 and CDR2 from the germline V gene are SGHVS and FNYEAQ. For the CDR3, the DNA is TGTGCCAGCAGCTTAGGGGGCGGACCCATCAGCTCCTACGAGCAGTACTTC. It codes for CASSLGGGPISSYEQYF.

V usage is TRBV29-1 and J usage is TRBJ2-7; TRBD1 aligns across 8 bases. Germline CDR1 SQVTM, CDR2 ANQGSEA. This CDR3 is 13 amino acids long. Trimming took 0 bases from V and 3 from J; bases not matched to a gene: 1. CDR3 nucleotides: TGCAGCGTTGAAGATGGGACAGGCTACGAGCAGTACTTC. Translated, it gives CSVEDGTGYEQYF.

The J gene is TRBJ2-5, the V gene TRBV7-8, with 16 bases lining up with TRBD2. The CDR3 has 17 residues. Germline-derived CDR1 and CDR2 are SGHVS and FQNEAQ. J was trimmed by 4 bases and V by 5 bases; bases with no gene match: 7. The CDR3 DNA is TGTGCCAGCAGCCCCGGGACTAGCGGGGGGGCGGGAGAGACCCAGTACTTC. Protein sequence: CASSPGTSGGAGETQYF.

Ten or more counts support this clone. V is TRBV28 and J is TRBJ1-1, with D possibly being TRBD1 (6 bases). The length of the CDR3 is 11 residues. V dropped 2 bases and J dropped 8 bases, with 6 bases sitting between them. Germline V gene sequence: CDR1 MDHEN, CDR2 SYDVKM. CDR3 nucleotide sequence: TGTGCCAGCAGTTTAGGGACAGAAGCTTTCTTT. It yields the protein CASSLGTEAFF.

The V call is TRBV29-1, the J call TRBJ1-6; TRBD1 agrees at 8 bases. This CDR3 has 14 amino acids. V was clipped by 6 bases and J by 10 bases; unmatched bases: 11. The germline gives CDR1 SQVTM, CDR2 ANQGSEA. CDR3 nucleotides: TGCAGCGTCAAAACGACAGGGGAGGGATCACCCCTCCACTTT. It codes for CSVKTTGEGSPLHF.

This chain links TRBV5-4 with TRBJ2-3; TRBD1 might be the D (8 bases). The CDR3 is made up of 15 amino acids. V gave up 4 bases and J gave up 4 bases, with 16 bases separating them. The germline V gene encodes CDR1 SGHNT and CDR2 YYREEE (reference sequence). The CDR3 nucleotides are TGTGCCAGCAGCCCACGACAGGGGAGGGCAGATACGCAGTATTTT. Amino acid sequence: CASSPRQGRADTQYF.

This clone was counted between two and nine times. This rearrangement joins TRBV27 to TRBJ2-2; D is uncertain. From germline, CDR1 is MNHEY and CDR2 SMNVEV (reference sequence). This CDR3 is 12 amino acids long. The V end was cut by 5 bases, the J end by 5 bases, with 6 bases between. DNA for the CDR3: TGTGCCAGCAGTACGCGGACCGGGGAGCTGTTTTTT. This translates into CASSTRTGELFF.

This chain uses TRBV5-4 with TRBJ1-1, with 10 bases that match TRBD1. The V segment lost 0 bases and the J segment 4 bases; nucleotides outside the gene matches: 18. This CDR3 is 20 amino acids long. CDR1 SGHNT and CDR2 YYREEE come from the germline V gene (reference sequence). The CDR3 DNA sequence: TGTGCCAGCAGCTTGGGGTGGGGGTCTGGTGCGGGACAGGGGATCACTGAAGCTTTCTTT. It specifies CASSLGWGSGAGQGITEAFF.

The chain carries TRBV11-2 and TRBJ2-1; the D gene is possibly TRBD1 (5 bases). This CDR3 has 13 amino acids. Trimming removed 5 bases at V and 5 bases at J, with 10 bases between. From germline, CDR1 is SGHAT and CDR2 FQNNGV. The chain's CDR3 is CASSPDSDNEQFF. Here the CDR3 DNA reads TGTGCCAGCAGCCCTGACAGCGACAATGAGCAGTTCTTC.

CDR3 amino acids: CASGQGVSSWDEAFF. For the CDR3, the DNA is TGTGCCAGCGGACAGGGTGTCTCCAGTTGGGATGAAGCTTTCTTT. V is TRBV5-4 and J is TRBJ1-1; 8 nucleotides line up with TRBD1. Trimming at V came to 7 bases and at J to 7 bases, leaving 15 bases not matched to a gene. The length of the CDR3 is 15 residues. Germline V lookup: CDR1 SGHNT, CDR2 YYREEE (reference sequence).

J is TRBJ2-1 and V is TRBV29-1, with 10 nucleotides matching TRBD1. After removal of 3 bases from V and 9 bases from J, the junction contained 5 bases not matched to a gene. CDR1 and CDR2 from the germline V gene are SQVTM and ANQGSEA. CDR3 size: 13 residues. The CDR3: CSVDRDRGTEQFF. CDR3 in DNA: TGCAGCGTTGACAGGGACAGGGGTACTGAGCAGTTCTTC.

The CDR3 here is CASSYDRGSDTQYF. In DNA, the CDR3 is TGTGCCAGCAGTTACGACAGGGGTTCAGATACGCAGTATTTT. V is TRBV6-6 and J is TRBJ2-3, with 8 bases aligning to TRBD1. Germline V gene lookup returns CDR1 MNHNY and CDR2 SVGAGI (reference sequence). The length of the CDR3 is 14 residues. The V gene end was trimmed by 2 bases and the J gene end by 4 bases; junction bases not matched to a gene: 2.

The chain combines TRBV20-1 with TRBJ1-1; perhaps TRBD1 as D (5 bases). Trimming took off 5 bases at V and 5 bases at J, with 18 bases between the two ends. CDR1 and CDR2 (germline): DFQATT, SNEGSKA (reference sequence). CDR3 length: 14 residues. The chain's CDR3 is CSAGGDGVGTEAFF. The CDR3, as DNA: TGCAGTGCTGGTGGGGACGGGGTGGGGACTGAAGCTTTCTTT.

V and J are TRBV19 and TRBJ1-2; D is undetermined. CDR1 is LNHDA and CDR2 is SQIVND in the germline V gene (reference sequence). Trimming cost V 5 bases and J 6 bases, with 10 bases left between them. The CDR3 is made up of 12 amino acids. CDR3 in DNA: TGTGCCAGTAGTTTAGTGGAGGATGGCTACACCTTC. It is translated as CASSLVEDGYTF.

This clone occurred once. The chain is built from TRBV7-6 and TRBJ1-2, with 8 bases aligning to TRBD1. The CDR3 contains 14 residues. With 5 bases clipped from V and 7 bases from J, the junction kept 9 bases outside the gene matches. Germline loops: CDR1 SGHVS, CDR2 FNYEAQ. The CDR3 sequence is CASSETWTGSGYTF. In DNA, the CDR3 is TGTGCCAGCAGCGAGACCTGGACAGGGTCTGGCTACACCTTC.

V usage is TRBV28 and J usage is TRBJ2-6; D is unresolved. The CDR3 is 10 residues long. Trimming removed 8 bases at V and 12 bases at J, with 8 bases between. CDR1 and CDR2 from the germline V gene are MDHEN and SYDVKM. The CDR3 region has the DNA TGTGCCAGCGGTAATGGCGTCCTGACTTTC. Protein: CASGNGVLTF.